Listed below are T cell receptor beta chains from one sample, sequenced in a study of blood T cells in healthy people across ages. TCRdb called the 5' RACE reads again in MiXCR, with one record for every CDR3 protein. The sample records 650,000 to 700,000 distinct CDR3 sequences, less than 40% being singletons. The source material was blood. The receptors were gathered from a woman older than 75 in good health. Both conserved end residues are part of each CDR3. A D gene is named only where the DNA matches it firmly. The size field is filled for only some rows; it gives once, few, many or a size class.

v_gene	d_gene	j_gene	abundance	CDR3aa	CDR3nt
TRBV5-6	NA	TRBJ2-7	NA	CASSLDPGGNPYEQYF	TGTGCCAGCAGCTTGGACCCCGGGGGCAATCCCTACGAGCAGTACTTC
TRBV7-2	NA	TRBJ2-3	NA	CASSLTGVRVTDTQYF	TGTGCCAGCAGCTTAACGGGAGTGCGGGTCACAGATACGCAGTATTTT
TRBV20-1	NA	TRBJ1-5	NA	CSAKRSGPEAQHF	TGCAGTGCTAAGCGTTCAGGGCCTGAGGCCCAGCATTTT
TRBV5-6	TRBD1	TRBJ1-1	many	CASTEDRGRGDTEAFF	TGTGCCAGCACCGAGGACAGGGGGCGAGGCGACACTGAAGCTTTCTTT
TRBV12-3/TRBV12-4	TRBD2	TRBJ2-3	many	CASSSRGAGVSTDTQYF	TGTGCCAGCAGTTCCCGCGGGGCGGGGGTTAGCACAGATACGCAGTATTTT
TRBV5-1	NA	TRBJ1-4	many	CASSSDRNEKLFF	TGCGCCAGCAGCTCCGACAGGAATGAAAAACTGTTTTTT
TRBV7-2	NA	TRBJ2-1	many	CASSLPQGGYNEQFF	TGTGCCAGCAGCTTACCTCAGGGGGGGTACAATGAGCAGTTCTTC
TRBV5-6	NA	TRBJ2-1	once	CASSPGTFLQSSYNEQFF	TGTGCCAGCAGCCCGGGGACCTTCCTCCAGAGCTCCTACAATGAGCAGTTCTTC
TRBV28	NA	TRBJ1-4	few	CASSLSGASSQLFF	TGTGCCAGCAGTTTATCGGGGGCAAGTTCCCAACTGTTTTTT
TRBV11-2	NA	TRBJ2-7	many	CASSRRPGAYEQYF	TGTGCCAGCAGCCGGCGGCCAGGGGCCTACGAGCAGTACTTC
TRBV7-2	NA	TRBJ1-2	once	CASIRTTAPNYGYTF	TGTGCCAGCATCCGTACGACAGCGCCAAACTATGGCTACACCTTC
TRBV30	NA	TRBJ1-5	NA	CAWSGNAGGPQHF	TGTGCCTGGAGTGGAAACGCGGGGGGACCCCAGCATTTT
TRBV20-1	NA	TRBJ2-5	NA	CSARDQTASDSPETQYF	TGCAGTGCTAGAGATCAAACGGCTAGCGACTCTCCAGAGACCCAGTACTTC
TRBV6-5	NA	TRBJ1-2	NA	CASAREVIYGYTF	TGTGCCAGCGCCCGGGAGGTGATCTATGGCTACACCTTC
TRBV4-1	TRBD2	TRBJ2-7	many	CASSQDRTSGYEQYF	TGCGCCAGCAGCCAAGATCGTACTAGCGGCTACGAGCAGTACTTC
TRBV6-6	NA	TRBJ1-1	many	CASSYSQGFAEAFF	TGTGCCAGCAGTTACAGTCAGGGGTTCGCTGAAGCTTTCTTT
TRBV7-9	TRBD2	TRBJ2-7	NA	CASSRTSLTYEQYF	TGTGCCAGCAGCAGGACTAGCCTCACCTACGAGCAGTACTTC
TRBV7-7	TRBD1	TRBJ1-1	few	CASSLPRGGVRTEAFF	TGTGCCAGCAGCTTACCCAGAGGGGGCGTTCGGACTGAAGCTTTCTTT
TRBV5-1	TRBD2	TRBJ2-1	NA	CASSPSGLAGDRYEQFF	TGCGCCAGCAGCCCCTCAGGACTAGCGGGGGACCGGTATGAGCAGTTCTTC
TRBV5-1	TRBD2	TRBJ2-2	NA	CASSLLAGVGELFF	TGCGCCAGCAGCTTGCTAGCGGGGGTCGGGGAGCTGTTTTTT
TRBV4-2	NA	TRBJ2-3	NA	CASSQDYRLTDTQYF	TGTGCCAGCAGCCAAGACTACCGACTCACAGATACGCAGTATTTT
TRBV21-1	NA	TRBJ2-2	NA	CASSKEAGRTGEPFF	TGTGCCAGCAGCAAAGAGGCAGGGCGTACCGGGGAGCCGTTTTTT
TRBV5-1	NA	TRBJ2-7	NA	CASSFWDNYEQYF	TGCGCCAGCAGCTTCTGGGACAACTACGAGCAGTACTTC
TRBV5-1	NA	TRBJ2-3	many	CASSLVLRGSTDTQYF	TGCGCCAGCAGCTTGGTGCTGCGGGGTAGCACAGATACGCAGTATTTT
TRBV7-3	NA	TRBJ1-5	NA	CASSHYRQGSNQPQHF	TGTGCCAGCAGTCATTATAGGCAGGGCAGCAATCAGCCCCAGCATTTT
TRBV7-9	NA	TRBJ1-2	many	CASNGDNPYGYTF	TGTGCCAGCAACGGGGACAATCCTTATGGCTACACCTTC
TRBV5-1	NA	TRBJ2-3	once	CVSSLEDTQYF	TGCGTCAGCAGCTTGGAGGATACGCAGTATTTT
TRBV2	TRBD1	TRBJ1-2	many	CASSTRDRAYGYTF	TGTGCCAGCAGTACCCGGGACAGGGCCTATGGCTACACCTTC
TRBV5-8	NA	TRBJ1-6	NA	CASSSIGQTNSPLHF	TGTGCCAGCAGCTCCATCGGACAGACTAATTCACCCCTCCACTTT
TRBV5-1	NA	TRBJ2-7	few	CASSIGRGAYNEQYF	TGCGCCAGCAGCATCGGCAGGGGGGCCTACAATGAGCAGTACTTC
TRBV29-1	TRBD1	TRBJ2-7	many	CSAEIGQGVGEQYF	TGCAGCGCCGAAATCGGACAGGGGGTTGGTGAGCAGTACTTC
TRBV5-8	TRBD1	TRBJ2-7	NA	CASYAGQGVVEQYF	TGTGCCAGCTATGCGGGACAGGGGGTTGTTGAGCAGTACTTC
TRBV9	TRBD1	TRBJ1-6	many	CASSVVGQGNSPLHF	TGTGCCAGCAGCGTAGTAGGACAGGGTAATTCACCCCTCCACTTT